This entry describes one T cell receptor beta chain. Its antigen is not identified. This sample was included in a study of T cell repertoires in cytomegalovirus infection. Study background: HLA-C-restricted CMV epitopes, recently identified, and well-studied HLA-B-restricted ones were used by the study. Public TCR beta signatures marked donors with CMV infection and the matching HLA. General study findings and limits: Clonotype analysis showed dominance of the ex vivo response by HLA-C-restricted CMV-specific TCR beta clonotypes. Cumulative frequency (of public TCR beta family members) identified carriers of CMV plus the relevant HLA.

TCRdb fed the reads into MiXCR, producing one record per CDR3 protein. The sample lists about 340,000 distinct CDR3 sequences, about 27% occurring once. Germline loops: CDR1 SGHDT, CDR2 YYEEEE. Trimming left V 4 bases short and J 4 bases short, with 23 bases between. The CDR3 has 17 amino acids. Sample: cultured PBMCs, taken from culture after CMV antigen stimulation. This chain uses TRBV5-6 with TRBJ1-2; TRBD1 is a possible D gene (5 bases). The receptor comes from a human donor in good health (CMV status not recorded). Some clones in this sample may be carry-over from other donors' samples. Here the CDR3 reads CASSTEVVETASYGYTF. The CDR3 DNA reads TGTGCCAGCAGCACCGAGGTTGTCGAGACAGCGAGCTATGGCTACACCTTC.